These 9 T cell receptor beta chains were sequenced from one sample in a study of blood T cells in healthy people across ages. With a J-beta primer mix and a sample-barcoded 5' primer, a second PCR ran about 7 to 12 cycles. Each CDR3 protein is one row after TCRdb ran MiXCR on the 5' RACE reads. The repertoire holds about 1 million distinct CDR3 sequences, with around 43% as singletons. Sequences were obtained from blood. The receptors were sampled from a woman aged 55-75 years in good health.

The chain has TRBV25-1 and TRBJ2-7; the D is unclear. Germline CDR1 and CDR2: MGHDK and SYGVNS. CDR3 length: 14 residues. With 3 bases removed from V and 1 base from J, the gap between germline ends came to 10 bases. CDR3 DNA sequence: TGTGCCAGCAGTGAGATTGGGCCTTCCTACGAGCAGTACTTC. Translated: CASSEIGPSYEQYF.

V usage is TRBV27 and J usage is TRBJ2-1; D could derive from TRBD1 or TRBD2 (5 bases each). Trimming left V 3 bases short and J 6 bases short, with 9 bases between. This CDR3 has 13 residues. Germline CDR1 and CDR2: MNHEY and SMNVEV (reference sequence). CDR3 in DNA: TGTGCCAGCAGTTTGGTCGGGACCAATGAGCAGTTCTTC. This codes for CASSLVGTNEQFF.

CDR3 sequence (DNA): TGCAGTGCTAGCTTACTAGCGGCAGACTCCTACAATGAGCAGTTCTTC. It is translated as CSASLLAADSYNEQFF. The chain has TRBV20-1 and TRBJ2-1; 8 positions agree with TRBD2. The CDR3 extends over 16 amino acids. Trimming cost V 3 bases and J 0 bases; bases outside gene matches: 7. Looked up from germline, CDR1 is DFQATT and CDR2 is SNEGSKA (reference sequence).

V is TRBV28 and J is TRBJ2-5; 9 nucleotides agree with TRBD2. The CDR3 extends over 17 amino acids. Unmatched junction bases numbered 14, after V lost 5 bases and J lost 4 bases. The V gene's germline CDR1 is MDHEN and CDR2 SYDVKM. The CDR3 here is CASSVGAIAGVVETQYF. The CDR3 DNA sequence: TGTGCCAGCAGTGTAGGTGCAATAGCGGGAGTCGTAGAGACCCAGTACTTC.

The V and J genes are TRBV7-9 and TRBJ2-7; D may match TRBD1 or TRBD2 (5 bases each). The CDR3 has 13 amino acids. V shed 5 bases and J shed 6 bases, with 14 bases lying between them. CDR1 and CDR2 from the germline V gene are SEHNR and FQNEAQ (reference sequence). CDR3 sequence (DNA): TGTGCCAGCAGCCGCTCCCCAGGGACCGAGCAGTACTTC. Translated: CASSRSPGTEQYF. Based on the CDR3 plus reference TRBV7-9 and TRBJ2-7, the full variable domain is DTGVSQNPRHKITKRGQNVTFRCDPISEHNRLYWYRQTLGQGPEFLTYFQNEAQLEKSRLLSDRFSAERPKGSFSTLEIQRTEQGDSAMYLCASSRSPGTEQYFGPGTRLTVT.

This clonotype was observed a handful of times. V and J are TRBV7-6 and TRBJ2-7; D unclear. The V and J ends lost 1 base and 0 bases respectively, with 13 bases between them. Germline loops: CDR1 SGHVS, CDR2 FNYEAQ. The CDR3 has 16 amino acids. The CDR3 sequence: CASSLVGFDGSYEQYF. CDR3 sequence (DNA): TGTGCCAGCAGCTTAGTCGGTTTTGACGGCTCCTACGAGCAGTACTTC.

This CDR3 reads CASNQAGGPNNEQFF. Here the CDR3 DNA reads TGTGCCAGCAACCAAGCGGGAGGGCCTAATAATGAGCAGTTCTTC. V is TRBV7-9 and J is TRBJ2-1; 10 nucleotides line up with TRBD2. The germline gives CDR1 SEHNR, CDR2 FQNEAQ (reference sequence). The V and J ends lost 7 bases and 7 bases, in that order; junction bases with no gene match: 10. This CDR3 spans 15 amino acids.

This clonotype was counted between two and nine times. The chain links TRBV2 to TRBJ2-1; 10 positions match TRBD2. The J segment lost 15 bases and the V segment lost 6 bases, leaving 14 bases of the junction unmatched. Per germline, CDR1 SNHLY and CDR2 FYNNEI. The CDR3 runs to 14 residues. The CDR3 sequence: CASSLEPIAGGSFF. CDR3 DNA: TGTGCCAGCAGCCTAGAGCCCATAGCGGGAGGTTCGTTCTTC.

The chain is built from TRBV5-1 and TRBJ2-5; 7 bases map to TRBD1. The CDR3 is 17 amino acids. V shed 0 bases and J 11 bases; nucleotides not matched to a gene: 19. Germline V gives CDR1 SGHRS, CDR2 YFSETQ. The CDR3 reads CASSLVGDRETYNEQYF. The CDR3 nucleotides are TGCGCCAGCAGCTTGGTTGGGGACAGAGAAACTTACAATGAGCAGTACTTC.